Listed below are T cell receptor beta chains from one sample, sequenced in a study of T cells in Graves' hyperthyroidism and ophthalmopathy. From the multiplex PCR reads, TCRdb called clonotypes with MiXCR, one entry per CDR3 protein. The sample shows 550,000 to 800,000 distinct CDR3 sequences, roughly 17% of them seen only once. The specimen sequenced was blood. These receptors were taken from a man aged 45 to 65 with Graves' hyperthyroidism. CDR3s include the opening cysteine and the closing phenylalanine or tryptophan. The D gene is left open where the match is weak. Rows may omit the clone size; those that give it use once, few, many or a size class.

few,TRBJ2-6,TRBD1,TRBV7-3,CASSPGQGIPGANVLTF,TGTGCCAGCAGCCCCGGACAGGGGATCCCTGGGGCCAACGTCCTGACTTTC
-,TRBJ2-7,-,TRBV28,CASRRDTTYEQYF,TGTGCCAGCAGACGGGACACAACCTACGAGCAGTACTTC
-,TRBJ2-3,-,TRBV3-1,CASSLIRRDGADTQYF,TGTGCCAGCAGCCTGATTAGGAGGGACGGGGCAGATACGCAGTATTTT
-,TRBJ1-2,-,TRBV6-1,CASSPSVQLYTF,TGTGCCAGCAGCCCAAGCGTACAGCTCTACACCTTC
-,TRBJ1-1,-,TRBV9,CASSVAHSGSTEAFF,TGTGCCAGCAGCGTAGCTCATTCGGGTAGCACTGAAGCTTTCTTT
-,TRBJ1-2,-,TRBV29-1,CSVERSPGYGYTF,TGCAGCGTTGAAAGGTCCCCTGGCTATGGCTACACCTTC
-,TRBJ1-6,-,TRBV4-3,CASSQAMGGSNSPLHF,TGCGCCAGCAGCCAAGCGATGGGGGGTAGTAATTCACCCCTCCACTTT
few,TRBJ2-6,-,TRBV12-3/TRBV12-4,CASRSTPGPFGANVLTF,TGTGCCAGCCGCTCCACTCCAGGGCCCTTTGGGGCCAACGTCCTGACTTTC
many,TRBJ2-1,TRBD2,TRBV12-3/TRBV12-4,CASSLGLVNEQFF,TGTGCCAGCAGCTTAGGACTAGTCAATGAGCAGTTCTTC
-,TRBJ2-2,-,TRBV19,CASSITGQTGELFF,TGTGCCAGTAGTATAACAGGGCAGACCGGGGAGCTGTTTTTT